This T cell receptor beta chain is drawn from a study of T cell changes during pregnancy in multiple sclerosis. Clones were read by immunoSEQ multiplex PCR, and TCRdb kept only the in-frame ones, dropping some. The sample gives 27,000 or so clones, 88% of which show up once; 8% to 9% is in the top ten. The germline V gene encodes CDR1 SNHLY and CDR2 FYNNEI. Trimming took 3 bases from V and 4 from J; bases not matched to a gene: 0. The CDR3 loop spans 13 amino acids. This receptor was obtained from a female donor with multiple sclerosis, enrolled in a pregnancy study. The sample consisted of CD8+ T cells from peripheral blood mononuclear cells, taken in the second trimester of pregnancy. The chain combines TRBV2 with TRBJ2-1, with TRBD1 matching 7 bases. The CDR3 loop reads CASSETGYNEQFF. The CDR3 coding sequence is TGTGCCAGCAGTGAGACAGGGTACAATGAGCAGTTCTTC.